These 14 T cell receptor beta chains came from one sample sequenced in a study of CD8 T cells in Susac syndrome. Reverse transcription of roughly 0.5 to 1 ug RNA was carried out with random hexamers. TCRdb passed the immunoSEQ multiplex PCR reads through MiXCR, listing each CDR3 protein once. In the table there are approximately 46,000 distinct CDR3 sequences, approximately 92% of which are singletons. Sequencing was carried out using CD8+ T cells from PBMCs. The receptors were sampled from a human donor in good health.

This chain links TRBV6-2 or TRBV6-3 with TRBJ2-3; D remains unclear. Germline V gene sequence: CDR1 MNHEY, CDR2 SVGEGT. The length of the CDR3 is 14 residues. V was trimmed by 2 bases and J by 1 base, leaving 7 bases between them. The CDR3 sequence is CASSYIEGTDTQYF. The DNA of the CDR3 is TGTGCCAGCAGTTACATTGAGGGCACAGATACGCAGTATTTT.

This clonotype appeared a single time. The DNA for the CDR3 is TGTGCCAGCAGCTCGCCGACAGGGGGCGTGGGGGGCTACACCTTC. It translates to CASSSPTGGVGGYTF. The chain employs TRBV7-8 and TRBJ1-2; 10 bases align to TRBD1. Germline CDR1 and CDR2: SGHVS and FQNEAQ. The CDR3 has 15 residues. V lost 4 bases to trimming and J lost 8 bases; unmatched junction nucleotides: 10.

V is TRBV29-1 and J is TRBJ2-1, with D possibly matching TRBD2 (6 bases). This CDR3 has 16 residues. Between the trimmed V and J ends, which lost 0 bases and 0 bases, there was a span of 12 bases. The germline CDR1 and CDR2 sequences are SQVTM and ANQGSEA. In DNA form, the CDR3 reads TGCAGCGTTGAAGATATTGGGCGGGACTCCTACAATGAGCAGTTCTTC. Translated, it gives CSVEDIGRDSYNEQFF.

The chain combines TRBV20-1 with TRBJ2-7; 7 nucleotides align to TRBD2. CDR3 length equals 16 residues. CDR1 is DFQATT and CDR2 is SNEGSKA in the germline V gene (reference sequence). V lost 6 bases to trimming and J lost 2 bases; unmatched junction nucleotides: 16. The DNA for the CDR3 is TGCAGTGCCACCGATGTAGTCGAGCGGGGACCCTACGAGCAGTACTTC. The encoded protein is CSATDVVERGPYEQYF.

The chain has TRBV28 and TRBJ1-1, with 7 bases lining up with TRBD1. The CDR3 sequence is 14 residues long. Germline V gene lookup returns CDR1 MDHEN and CDR2 SYDVKM. J was trimmed by 1 base and V by 10 bases; bases with no gene match: 9. CDR3 nucleotides: TGTGCCACCCAATTGTCAGGGGGGAACACTGAAGCTTTCTTT. Amino acid sequence: CATQLSGGNTEAFF. Supplemented by reference TRBV28 and TRBJ1-1, the full variable domain reads DVKVTQSSRYLVKRTGEKVFLECVQDMDHENMFWYRQDPGLGLRLIYFSYDVKMKEKGDIPEGYSVSREKKERFSLILESASTNQTSMYLCATQLSGGNTEAFFGQGTRLTVV.

The CDR3: CASSGGQGLVYEQYF. The CDR3 bases are TGTGCCAGCAGTGGAGGACAGGGTCTTGTCTACGAGCAGTACTTC. V is TRBV25-1 and J is TRBJ2-7; 8 bases agree with TRBD1. The germline gives CDR1 MGHDK, CDR2 SYGVNS. V was clipped by 4 bases and J by 3 bases; unmatched bases: 8. CDR3 length: 15 residues.

As DNA, the CDR3 is TGTGCCAGCAGTTGGGACGATGGGCAGGGGAACACTGAAGCTTTCTTT. Translation: CASSWDDGQGNTEAFF. The V call is TRBV6-2 or TRBV6-3, the J call TRBJ1-1, with a weak D call TRBD1 (5 bases). The CDR3 consists of 16 residues. The V end lost 4 bases, the J end lost 1 base, and 16 bases lay between the germline ends. Germline lookup yields CDR1 MNHEY and CDR2 SVGEGT.

The CDR3 nucleotides are TGCAGTGCTAGAGATGGAGAGATGGCTAGGGGGGATACAGATACGCAGTATTTT. This sequence encodes CSARDGEMARGDTDTQYF. V and J are TRBV20-1 and TRBJ2-3, with D tentatively TRBD1 or TRBD2 (6 bases each). V lost 0 bases and J lost 3, with 22 bases in between. The CDR3 is made up of 18 amino acids. CDR1 is DFQATT, CDR2 SNEGSKA, per germline (reference sequence).

J is TRBJ1-1 and V is TRBV20-1; D gene ambiguous. Germline V gene data show CDR1 as DFQATT and CDR2 as SNEGSKA (reference sequence). This CDR3 has 16 residues. With 5 bases removed from V and 6 bases from J, the gap between germline ends came to 25 bases. CDR3 sequence: CSASVEGPVGRAEAFF. The CDR3 DNA sequence: TGCAGTGCTTCGGTGGAGGGTCCAGTGGGGAGAGCTGAAGCTTTCTTT.

V usage is TRBV12-3 or TRBV12-4 and J usage is TRBJ2-3; D is unresolved. Trimming removed 6 bases at V and 5 bases at J, with 9 bases between. The CDR3 length is 12 residues. CDR3 in amino acids: CASSTIEDTQYF. Here the CDR3 DNA reads TGTGCCAGCAGCACGATAGAAGATACGCAGTATTTT.

V usage is TRBV19 and J usage is TRBJ1-2, with TRBD1 as a possible D gene (5 bases). The CDR3 is 15 residues long. CDR1 and CDR2 (germline): LNHDA, SQIVND (reference sequence). V was clipped by 3 bases and J by 2 bases, with 13 bases between them. The CDR3 here is CASSIPSTANYGYTF. The CDR3 DNA reads as TGTGCCAGTAGTATCCCGTCGACAGCAAACTATGGCTACACCTTC.

The chain joins TRBV12-3 or TRBV12-4 to TRBJ2-6; D gene uncertain. Trimming took off 4 bases at V and 1 base at J, with 2 bases between the two ends. The CDR3 is 13 residues long. CDR3 sequence reads: CASSWSGANVLTF. For the CDR3, the DNA is TGTGCCAGCAGTTGGTCTGGGGCCAACGTCCTGACTTTC.

This sequence joins TRBV19 and TRBJ2-7; tentatively, D is TRBD1 or TRBD2 (5 bases each). Germline loops: CDR1 LNHDA, CDR2 SQIVND (reference sequence). The CDR3 consists of 14 residues. V was clipped by 5 bases and J by 2 bases, with 13 bases between them. The CDR3 nucleotides read TGTGCCAGTAGTGCAGGACGAGGGGCCTACGAGCAGTACTTC. Residues: CASSAGRGAYEQYF.

The chain couples TRBV7-4 to TRBJ2-4, with D perhaps TRBD1 (6 bases). Trimming took 3 bases from V and 6 from J, leaving 12 bases between them. CDR3 length: 14 amino acids. The germline CDR1 and CDR2 sequences are SGHVT and SQSDAQ. CDR3 DNA sequence: TGTGCCAGCAGCTTTGTCGGCAGGGGAAACATTCAGTACTTC. Amino acids: CASSFVGRGNIQYF. Full variable domain (remainder filled in from reference TRBV7-4 and TRBJ2-4): GAGVSQSPRYKVAKRGRDVALRCDSISGHVTLYWYRQTLGQGSEVLTYSQSDAQRDKSGRPSGRFSAERPERSVSTLKIQRTEQGDSAVYLCASSFVGRGNIQYFGAGTRLSVL.